This T cell receptor beta chain is drawn from a study of cytomegalovirus exposure and HLA in healthy donors. Overall study findings and caveats: Reports state that TCR beta sequences accurately predicted most subjects' HLA-A and HLA-B alleles. Presence/absence results assume similar sequencing depth per donor, which may not hold. Reports described diagnosis of cytomegalovirus status by the classifier as highly specific and sensitive.

This CDR3 region has 16 residues. V gave up 1 base and J gave up 2 bases; unmatched junction bases: 4. Germline-derived CDR1 and CDR2 are MNHEY and SMNVEV (reference sequence). Regarding this clone: Its target is not known.

The study ran its PCR with 60 Vbeta and 13 Jbeta primers. The data were produced by immunoSEQ multiplex PCR, yet TCRdb's version contains in-frame clones alone and is incomplete. The table lists about 200,000 clones, 70% to 85% of them singletons. The chain recombines TRBV27 with TRBJ2-3; 9 nucleotides align to TRBD2. This sequence was found in a man aged 45 to 65 in good health and CMV-seronegative. The source material was PBMCs. Here the CDR3 DNA reads TGTGCCAGCAGTTTATTTAGCGGGAGCCCCACAGATACGCAGTATTTT. It codes for CASSLFSGSPTDTQYF.